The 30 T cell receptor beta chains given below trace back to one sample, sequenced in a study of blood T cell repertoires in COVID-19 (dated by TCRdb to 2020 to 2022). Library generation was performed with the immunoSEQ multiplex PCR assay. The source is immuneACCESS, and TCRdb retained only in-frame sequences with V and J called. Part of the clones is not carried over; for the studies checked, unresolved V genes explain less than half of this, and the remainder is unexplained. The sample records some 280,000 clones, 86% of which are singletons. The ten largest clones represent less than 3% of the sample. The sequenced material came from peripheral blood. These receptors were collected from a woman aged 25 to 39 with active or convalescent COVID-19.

This CDR3 reads CASSFFEDSPLHF. CDR3 DNA: TGTGCCAGCAGCTTTTTTGAGGATTCACCCCTCCACTTT. This chain links TRBV5-6 with TRBJ1-6; D call uncertain. Trimming pared 2 bases from V and 8 bases from J, leaving 8 bases between. The V gene's germline CDR1 is SGHDT and CDR2 YYEEEE. This CDR3 contains 13 residues.

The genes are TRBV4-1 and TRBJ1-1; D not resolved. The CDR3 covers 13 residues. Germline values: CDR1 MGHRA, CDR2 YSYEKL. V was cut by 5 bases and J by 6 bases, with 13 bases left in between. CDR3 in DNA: TGCGCCAGCAGCAACGCGGCGGGCTCTGAAGCTTTCTTT. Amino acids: CASSNAAGSEAFF.

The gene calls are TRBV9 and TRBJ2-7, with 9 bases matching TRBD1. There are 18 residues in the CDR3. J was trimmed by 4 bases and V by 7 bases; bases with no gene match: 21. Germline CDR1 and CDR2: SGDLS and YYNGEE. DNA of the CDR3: TGTGCCAGCTTCCTCGTCCCGGGACAGGGAACGATAGAGTACGAGCAGTACTTC. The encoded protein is CASFLVPGQGTIEYEQYF.

CDR3 DNA: TGTGCCACCAGTGATTTGCAACGTGGGACAGCCAATGAGCAGTTCTTC. It encodes CATSDLQRGTANEQFF. The J gene is TRBJ2-1, the V gene TRBV24-1; 7 bases match TRBD1. This CDR3 comprises 16 residues. In germline, CDR1 is KGHDR, CDR2 SFDVKD. Unmatched junction bases numbered 7, after V lost 0 bases and J lost 6 bases.

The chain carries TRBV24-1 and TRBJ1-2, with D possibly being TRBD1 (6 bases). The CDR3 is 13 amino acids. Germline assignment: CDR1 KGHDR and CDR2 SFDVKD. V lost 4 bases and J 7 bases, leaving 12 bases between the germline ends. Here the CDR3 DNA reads TGTGCCACCAGTGAGACCACAGGGACTGGCTACACCTTC. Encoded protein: CATSETTGTGYTF.

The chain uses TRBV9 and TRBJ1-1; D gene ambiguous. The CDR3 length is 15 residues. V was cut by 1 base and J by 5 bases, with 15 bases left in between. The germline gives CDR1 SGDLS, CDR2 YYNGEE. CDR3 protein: CASSVNPQRWTEAFF. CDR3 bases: TGTGCCAGCAGCGTAAACCCGCAGCGGTGGACTGAAGCTTTCTTT.

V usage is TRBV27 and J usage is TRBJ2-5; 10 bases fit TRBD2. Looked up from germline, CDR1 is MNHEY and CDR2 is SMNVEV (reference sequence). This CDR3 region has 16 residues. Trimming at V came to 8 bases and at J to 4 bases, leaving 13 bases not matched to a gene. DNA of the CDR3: TGTGCCAGCGCTAGAATAGCGGGGGGACCTCCAGAGACCCAGTACTTC. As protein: CASARIAGGPPETQYF.

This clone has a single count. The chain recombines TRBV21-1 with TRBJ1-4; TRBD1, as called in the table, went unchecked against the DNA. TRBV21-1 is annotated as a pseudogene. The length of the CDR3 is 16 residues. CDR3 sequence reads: CASHEDRGRKEEKLFF. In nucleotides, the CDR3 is TGTGCCAGCCACGAGGACAGGGGGCGGAAAGAAGAAAAACTGTTTTTT.

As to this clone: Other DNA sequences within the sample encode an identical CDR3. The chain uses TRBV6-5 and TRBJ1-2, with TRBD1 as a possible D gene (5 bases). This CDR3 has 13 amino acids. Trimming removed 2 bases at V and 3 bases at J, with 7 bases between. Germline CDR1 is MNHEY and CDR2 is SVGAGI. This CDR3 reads CASSYRGYYGYTF. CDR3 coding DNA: TGTGCCAGCAGTTACAGGGGTTACTATGGCTACACCTTC.

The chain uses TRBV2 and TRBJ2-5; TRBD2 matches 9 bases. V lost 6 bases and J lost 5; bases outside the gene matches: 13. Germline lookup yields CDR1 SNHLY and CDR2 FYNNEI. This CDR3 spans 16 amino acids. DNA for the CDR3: TGTGCCAGCAGGGGGACTAGCCCCAAGAAGGAGGAGACCCAGTACTTC. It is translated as CASRGTSPKKEETQYF.

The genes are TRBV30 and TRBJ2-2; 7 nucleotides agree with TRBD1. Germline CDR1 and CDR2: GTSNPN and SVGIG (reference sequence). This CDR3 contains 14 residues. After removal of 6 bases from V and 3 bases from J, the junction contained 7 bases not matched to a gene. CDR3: CACRGGTHTGELFF. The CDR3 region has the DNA TGTGCCTGCCGAGGGGGCACGCACACCGGGGAGCTGTTTTTT.

The CDR3 loop reads CASSEFVTGGSEQYF. The CDR3 DNA follows: TGTGCCAGCAGTGAATTTGTCACAGGGGGCTCCGAGCAGTACTTC. V and J are TRBV6-1 and TRBJ2-7; 9 nucleotides agree with TRBD1. The germline gives CDR1 MNHNS, CDR2 SASEGT. This CDR3 comprises 15 residues. J gave up 6 bases and V 2 bases, and 8 bases lay outside the gene matches.

The CDR3 sequence is CASRQGWAGTEAFF. The CDR3 DNA is TGTGCCAGCAGACAGGGATGGGCGGGTACTGAAGCTTTCTTT. The V gene is TRBV3-1 (or the pseudogene TRBV3-2), the J gene TRBJ1-1; tentatively, D is TRBD1 (6 bases). V was clipped by 6 bases and J by 5 bases, with 16 bases between them. This CDR3 contains 14 residues. In germline, CDR1 is LGHDT, CDR2 YNNKEL (reference sequence).

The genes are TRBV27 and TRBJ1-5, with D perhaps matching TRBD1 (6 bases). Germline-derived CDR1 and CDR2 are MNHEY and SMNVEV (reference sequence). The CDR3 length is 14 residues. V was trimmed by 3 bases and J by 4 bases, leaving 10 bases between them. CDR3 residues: CASSFAGVNQPQHF. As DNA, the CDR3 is TGTGCCAGCAGTTTTGCAGGGGTTAATCAGCCCCAGCATTTT.

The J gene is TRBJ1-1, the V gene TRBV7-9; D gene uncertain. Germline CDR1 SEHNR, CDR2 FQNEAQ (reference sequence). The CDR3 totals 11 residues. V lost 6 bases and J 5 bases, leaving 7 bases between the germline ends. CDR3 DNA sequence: TGTGCCAGCAGGTCTAGAACTGAAGCTTTCTTT. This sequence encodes CASRSRTEAFF.

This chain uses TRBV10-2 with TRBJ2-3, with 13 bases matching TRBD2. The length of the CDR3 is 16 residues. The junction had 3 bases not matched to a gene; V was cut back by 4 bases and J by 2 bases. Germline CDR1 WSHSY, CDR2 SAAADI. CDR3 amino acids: CASSVGLAGDTDTQYF. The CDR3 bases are TGCGCCAGCAGTGTCGGACTAGCGGGGGACACAGATACGCAGTATTTT.

The CDR3 region has the DNA TGTGCCAGCAGTGTTACAACAAATCAGCCCCAGCATTTT. Translated, it gives CASSVTTNQPQHF. This sequence joins TRBV7-2 and TRBJ1-5; no definite D call. V shed 6 bases and J shed 4 bases, with 10 bases lying between them. The CDR3 has 13 residues. Per germline, CDR1 SGHTA and CDR2 FQGNSA.

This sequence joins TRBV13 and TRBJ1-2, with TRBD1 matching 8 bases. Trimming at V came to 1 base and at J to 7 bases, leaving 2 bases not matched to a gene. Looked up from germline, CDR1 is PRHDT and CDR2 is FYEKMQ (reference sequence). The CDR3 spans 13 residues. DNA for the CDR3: TGTGCCAGCAGCTTAGATACAGGGGGTGGCTACACCTTC. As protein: CASSLDTGGGYTF. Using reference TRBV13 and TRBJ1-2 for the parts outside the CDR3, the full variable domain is AAGVIQSPRHLIKEKRETATLKCYPIPRHDTVYWYQQGPGQDPQFLISFYEKMQSDKGSIPDRFSAQQFSDYHSELNMSSLELGDSALYFCASSLDTGGGYTFGSGTRLTVV.

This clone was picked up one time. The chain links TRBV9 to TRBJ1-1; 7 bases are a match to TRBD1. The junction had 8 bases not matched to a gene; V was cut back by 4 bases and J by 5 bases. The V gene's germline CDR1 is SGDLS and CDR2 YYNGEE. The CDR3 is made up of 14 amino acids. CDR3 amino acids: CASSPEGGGTEAFF. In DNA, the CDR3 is TGTGCCAGCAGCCCCGAAGGGGGCGGGACTGAAGCTTTCTTT. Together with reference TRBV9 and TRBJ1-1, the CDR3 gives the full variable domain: DSGVTQTPKHLITATGQRVTLRCSPRSGDLSVYWYQQSLDQGLQFLIQYYNGEERAKGNILERFSAQQFPDLHSELNLSSLELGDSALYFCASSPEGGGTEAFFGQGTRLTVV.

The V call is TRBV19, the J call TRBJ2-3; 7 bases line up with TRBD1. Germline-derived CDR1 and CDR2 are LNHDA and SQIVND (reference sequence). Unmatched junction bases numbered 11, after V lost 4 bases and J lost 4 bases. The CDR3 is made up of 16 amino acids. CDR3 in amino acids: CASSTRQGPPADTQYF. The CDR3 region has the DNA TGTGCCAGTAGTACACGACAGGGACCCCCCGCAGATACGCAGTATTTT.

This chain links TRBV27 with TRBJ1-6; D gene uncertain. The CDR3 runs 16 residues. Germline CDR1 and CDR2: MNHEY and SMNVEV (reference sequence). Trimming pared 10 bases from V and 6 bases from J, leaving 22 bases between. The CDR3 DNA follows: TGTGCCACCAGGCCCTCCTCCGGGTTTCGTAATTCACCCCTCCACTTT. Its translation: CATRPSSGFRNSPLHF.

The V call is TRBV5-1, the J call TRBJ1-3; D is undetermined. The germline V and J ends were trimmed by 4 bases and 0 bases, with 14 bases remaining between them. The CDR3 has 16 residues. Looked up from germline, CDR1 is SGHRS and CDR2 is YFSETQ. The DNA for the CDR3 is TGCGCCAGCAGCCTTGGGAGTCAGATCTCTGGAAACACCATATATTTT. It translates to CASSLGSQISGNTIYF.

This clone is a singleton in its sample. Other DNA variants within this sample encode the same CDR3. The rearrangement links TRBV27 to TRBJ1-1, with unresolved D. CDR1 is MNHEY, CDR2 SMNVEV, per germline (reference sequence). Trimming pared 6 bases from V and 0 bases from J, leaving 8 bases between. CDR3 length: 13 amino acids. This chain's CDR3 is CASSFSMNTEAFF. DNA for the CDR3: TGTGCCAGCAGCTTCAGTATGAACACTGAAGCTTTCTTT.

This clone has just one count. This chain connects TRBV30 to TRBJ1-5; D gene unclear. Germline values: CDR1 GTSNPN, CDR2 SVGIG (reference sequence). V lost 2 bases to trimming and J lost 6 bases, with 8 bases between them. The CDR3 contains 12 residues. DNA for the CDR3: TGTGCCTGGAGTCGAGGGTCTCAGCCCCAGCATTTT. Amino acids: CAWSRGSQPQHF.

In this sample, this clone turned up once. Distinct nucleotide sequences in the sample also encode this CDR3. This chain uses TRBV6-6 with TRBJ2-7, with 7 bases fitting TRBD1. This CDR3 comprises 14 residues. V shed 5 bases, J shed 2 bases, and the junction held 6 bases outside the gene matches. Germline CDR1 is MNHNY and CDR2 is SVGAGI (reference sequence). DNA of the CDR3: TGTGCCAGCAGTCTCCAGGGGGTCCCCTACGAGCAGTACTTC. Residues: CASSLQGVPYEQYF.

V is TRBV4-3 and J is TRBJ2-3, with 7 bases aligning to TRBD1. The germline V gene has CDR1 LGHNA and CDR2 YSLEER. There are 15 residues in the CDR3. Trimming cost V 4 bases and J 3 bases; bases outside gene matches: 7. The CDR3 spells CASSPGQVRTDTQYF. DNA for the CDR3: TGCGCCAGCAGCCCTGGACAGGTGAGGACAGATACGCAGTATTTT.

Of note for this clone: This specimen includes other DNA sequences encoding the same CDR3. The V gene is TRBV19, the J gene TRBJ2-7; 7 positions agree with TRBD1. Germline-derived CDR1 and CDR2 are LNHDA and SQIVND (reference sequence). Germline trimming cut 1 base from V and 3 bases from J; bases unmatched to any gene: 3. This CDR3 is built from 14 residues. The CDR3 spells CASSIVRDSYEQYF. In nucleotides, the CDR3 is TGTGCCAGTAGTATAGTTCGGGACAGCTACGAGCAGTACTTC.

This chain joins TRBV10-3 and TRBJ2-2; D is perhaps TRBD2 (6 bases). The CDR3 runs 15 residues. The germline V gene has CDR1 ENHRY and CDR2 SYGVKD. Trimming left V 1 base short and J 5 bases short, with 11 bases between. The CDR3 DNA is TGTGCCATCAGTGAGTACGGGGGTTCGACCGGGGAGCTGTTTTTT. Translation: CAISEYGGSTGELFF.

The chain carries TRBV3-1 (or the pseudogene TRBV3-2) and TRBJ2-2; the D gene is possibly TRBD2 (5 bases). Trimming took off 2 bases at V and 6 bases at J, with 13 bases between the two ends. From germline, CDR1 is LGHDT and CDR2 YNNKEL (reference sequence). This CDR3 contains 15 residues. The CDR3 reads CASSQRRGQPGELFF. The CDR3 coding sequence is TGTGCCAGCAGCCAACGCCGAGGGCAGCCCGGGGAGCTGTTTTTT.

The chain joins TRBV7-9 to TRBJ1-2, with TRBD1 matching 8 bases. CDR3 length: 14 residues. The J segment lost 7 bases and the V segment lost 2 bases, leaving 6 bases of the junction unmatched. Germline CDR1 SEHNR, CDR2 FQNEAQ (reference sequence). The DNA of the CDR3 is TGTGCCAGCAGCTTATCCGACAGGGGAGGTGGCTACACCTTC. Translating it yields CASSLSDRGGGYTF.